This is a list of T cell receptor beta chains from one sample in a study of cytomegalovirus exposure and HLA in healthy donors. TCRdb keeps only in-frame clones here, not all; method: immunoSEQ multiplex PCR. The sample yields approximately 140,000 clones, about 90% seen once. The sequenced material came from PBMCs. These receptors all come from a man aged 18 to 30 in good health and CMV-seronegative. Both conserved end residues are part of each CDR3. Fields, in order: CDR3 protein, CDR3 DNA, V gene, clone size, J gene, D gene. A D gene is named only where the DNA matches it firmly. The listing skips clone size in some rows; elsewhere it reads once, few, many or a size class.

CDR3: CASNPTRQVTYEQYF
DNA: TGTGCCAGCAACCCAACCCGACAGGTGACCTACGAGCAGTACTTC
V: TRBV2
size: NA
J: TRBJ2-7
D: NA

CDR3: CASSIGTGGRNEQYF
DNA: TGTGCCAGCAGTATAGGGACAGGGGGTAGGAACGAGCAGTACTTC
V: TRBV27
size: NA
J: TRBJ2-7
D: TRBD1

CDR3: CASSPGTSGNEQFF
DNA: TGTGCCAGCAGTCCAGGGACTAGCGGGAATGAGCAGTTCTTC
V: TRBV6-5
size: NA
J: TRBJ2-1
D: TRBD2

CDR3: CASSQDHSMGGDYGYTF
DNA: TGCGCCAGCAGCCAAGATCACTCAATGGGGGGGGACTATGGCTACACCTTC
V: TRBV4-1
size: NA
J: TRBJ1-2
D: NA

CDR3: CATHYRQNTEAFF
DNA: TGTGCCACCCACTATCGGCAGAACACTGAAGCTTTCTTT
V: TRBV6-5
size: NA
J: TRBJ1-1
D: NA

CDR3: CASSSGSTYNEQFF
DNA: TGTGCCAGCAGCTCGGGAAGTACCTACAATGAGCAGTTCTTC
V: TRBV7-9
size: NA
J: TRBJ2-1
D: NA

CDR3: CASGNSSYNEQFF
DNA: TGTGCCAGCGGAAACAGCTCCTACAATGAGCAGTTCTTC
V: TRBV6-4
size: few
J: TRBJ2-1
D: NA

CDR3: CASSGRLAGVETQYF
DNA: TGCGCCAGCAGTGGGAGACTAGCGGGAGTCGAGACCCAGTACTTC
V: TRBV10-1
size: NA
J: TRBJ2-5
D: TRBD2

CDR3: CASSLVGAEETQYF
DNA: TGCGCCAGCAGCTTGGTGGGGGCGGAAGAGACCCAGTACTTC
V: TRBV5-1
size: NA
J: TRBJ2-5
D: NA

CDR3: CASSYPSTNSYTF
DNA: TGTGCCAGCAGTTACCCTAGTACTAATAGCTACACCTTC
V: TRBV6-5
size: NA
J: TRBJ1-2
D: NA

CDR3: CASSPQTGSSGNTIYF
DNA: TGCGCCAGCAGCCCCCAGACGGGGAGCTCTGGAAACACCATATATTTT
V: TRBV4-1
size: NA
J: TRBJ1-3
D: NA

CDR3: CASSRQAHYGYTF
DNA: TGTGCCAGCAGCCGACAGGCCCACTATGGCTACACCTTC
V: TRBV5-6
size: NA
J: TRBJ1-2
D: NA

CDR3: CASSTAGDGIQYF
DNA: TGTGCCAGCTCAACCGCGGGCGATGGGATTCAGTACTTC
V: TRBV18
size: NA
J: TRBJ2-4
D: NA

CDR3: CASSAPWAGRDNEQYF
DNA: TGTGCCAGTAGTGCCCCTTGGGCAGGGAGGGACAACGAGCAGTACTTC
V: TRBV19
size: NA
J: TRBJ2-7
D: NA

CDR3: CASSPPGSGGYTF
DNA: TGTGCCAGCAGTCCACCGGGGAGCGGCGGCTACACCTTC
V: TRBV28
size: NA
J: TRBJ1-2
D: NA

CDR3: CASRVGRGQAFF
DNA: TGTGCCAGCAGGGTCGGTAGGGGGCAAGCTTTCTTT
V: TRBV2
size: NA
J: TRBJ1-1
D: TRBD1

CDR3: CASRPTGVNSYNEQFF
DNA: TGTGCCAGCAGGCCGACAGGGGTAAACTCCTACAATGAGCAGTTCTTC
V: TRBV4-2
size: NA
J: TRBJ2-1
D: TRBD1

CDR3: CSGHTSGGTSTDTQYF
DNA: TGCAGCGGTCACACTAGCGGGGGTACTAGCACAGATACGCAGTATTTT
V: TRBV29-1
size: NA
J: TRBJ2-3
D: TRBD2

CDR3: CASRLEGTEAFF
DNA: TGTGCCAGCAGACTAGAAGGTACTGAAGCTTTCTTT
V: TRBV11-2
size: few
J: TRBJ1-1
D: NA

CDR3: CASSREREVGQGLTEAFF
DNA: TGTGCCAGCAGCCGAGAGAGGGAAGTTGGACAGGGGCTCACTGAAGCTTTCTTT
V: TRBV14
size: NA
J: TRBJ1-1
D: TRBD1

CDR3: CASSFWVTGNEKLFF
DNA: TGTGCCAGCAGCTTTTGGGTCACAGGGAATGAAAAACTGTTTTTT
V: TRBV11-2
size: NA
J: TRBJ1-4
D: NA

CDR3: CASSLYSGANEKLFF
DNA: TGTGCCAGCAGTTTATATTCAGGGGCTAATGAAAAACTGTTTTTT
V: TRBV27
size: many
J: TRBJ1-4
D: NA

CDR3: CASSQEPGGFNQPQHF
DNA: TGCGCCAGCAGCCAAGAACCAGGGGGCTTTAATCAGCCCCAGCATTTT
V: TRBV4-1
size: once
J: TRBJ1-5
D: TRBD1

CDR3: CASCRTGVYNEQFF
DNA: TGTGCCAGCTGCCGGACAGGGGTTTACAATGAGCAGTTCTTC
V: TRBV6-5
size: once
J: TRBJ2-1
D: TRBD1

CDR3: CASSLIAGGETQYF
DNA: TGTGCCAGCAGCTTAATTGCGGGAGGAGAGACCCAGTACTTC
V: TRBV7-9
size: NA
J: TRBJ2-5
D: TRBD2

CDR3: CASSLRFAGGSTDTQYF
DNA: TGTGCCAGCAGCTTACGCTTCGCGGGAGGGAGCACAGATACGCAGTATTTT
V: TRBV7-2
size: NA
J: TRBJ2-3
D: TRBD2

CDR3: CASSPVRDRTFGELFF
DNA: TGTGCCAGCAGCCCTGTCAGGGACAGGACCTTCGGGGAGCTGTTTTTT
V: TRBV27
size: NA
J: TRBJ2-2
D: TRBD1

CDR3: CASSVDRGIQYEQYF
DNA: TGCGCCAGCAGCGTCGACAGGGGGATCCAATACGAGCAGTACTTC
V: TRBV5-1
size: NA
J: TRBJ2-7
D: TRBD1

CDR3: CASTRDTASTDTQYF
DNA: TGTGCCAGCACCCGGGACACCGCCAGCACAGATACGCAGTATTTT
V: TRBV2
size: NA
J: TRBJ2-3
D: NA

CDR3: CASSIAGGDLAQPQHF
DNA: TGTGCCAGTAGTATAGCGGGTGGAGACCTTGCCCAGCCCCAGCATTTT
V: TRBV19
size: NA
J: TRBJ1-5
D: NA

CDR3: CAWSTQENTEAFF
DNA: TGTGCCTGGAGTACACAGGAGAACACTGAAGCTTTCTTT
V: TRBV30
size: NA
J: TRBJ1-1
D: NA

CDR3: CASSPLTGNGELFF
DNA: TGTGCCAGCAGTCCTCTAACAGGGAACGGGGAGCTGTTTTTT
V: TRBV27
size: NA
J: TRBJ2-2
D: NA